The next 27 T cell receptor beta chains were all read from a single sample in a study of cytomegalovirus exposure and HLA in healthy donors. Primers for the PCR totalled 60 Vbeta and 13 Jbeta. Only in-frame clones appear in the TCRdb table, and some are missing; sequencing was by immunoSEQ multiplex PCR. The profile shows over 85,000 clones, about 8% of them singletons. The sample taken for sequencing was PBMCs. These receptors all come from a man aged 50-59 years in good health and CMV-seronegative.

The chain uses TRBV5-4 and TRBJ1-1; TRBD1 might be the D (6 bases). Germline V gene sequence: CDR1 SGHNT, CDR2 YYREEE (reference sequence). The CDR3 runs 15 residues. Trimming stripped 4 bases from V and 5 bases from J, with 18 bases between. The CDR3 here is CASSPSGTWGTEAFF. For the CDR3, the DNA is TGTGCCAGCAGCCCCTCCGGGACATGGGGAACTGAAGCTTTCTTT.

This clone was recorded a few times. The CDR3 DNA reads as TGTGCCAGCAGTCTTACCAGAGAGACCCAGTACTTC. It encodes CASSLTRETQYF. The chain joins TRBV28 to TRBJ2-5, with no clear D. V was trimmed by 5 bases and J by 4 bases, leaving 8 bases between them. CDR1 and CDR2 (germline): MDHEN, SYDVKM. The CDR3 has 12 residues.

The genes are TRBV2 and TRBJ2-7, with TRBD2 identical over 10 bases. Looked up from germline, CDR1 is SNHLY and CDR2 is FYNNEI. V was clipped by 4 bases and J by 5 bases; unmatched bases: 8. The CDR3 sequence is 15 residues long. CDR3 sequence (DNA): TGTGCCAGCAGTGTGGGGACTAGCGAGGTTCACGAGCAGTACTTC. Translating it yields CASSVGTSEVHEQYF.

This clone was recorded a few times. The chain recombines TRBV19 with TRBJ2-1, with TRBD2 identical over 10 bases. The CDR3 has 15 residues. Germline V gene lookup returns CDR1 LNHDA and CDR2 SQIVND (reference sequence). V shed 3 bases, J shed 2 bases, and the junction held 1 base outside the gene matches. The CDR3 here is CASSISGGTYNEQFF. The CDR3 nucleotides read TGTGCCAGTAGTATTAGCGGGGGGACCTACAATGAGCAGTTCTTC.

This clone has just a few counts. Written as DNA, the CDR3 is TGCGCCAGCAGCTTTCAAAACACCATATATTTT. Its protein is CASSFQNTIYF. The V and J genes are TRBV5-1 and TRBJ1-3, with D hard to call. The CDR3 has 11 amino acids. Trimming removed 2 bases at V and 6 bases at J, with 3 bases between. Germline loops: CDR1 SGHRS, CDR2 YFSETQ.

The sample holds a few counts of this clone. The V and J genes are TRBV1 and TRBJ1-4; the table's D call, TRBD1, was not checked against the DNA. TRBV1 is reported as a pseudogene. CDR3 length: 15 residues. The CDR3 protein is CTSSQNKQGNEKLFF. CDR3 nucleotides: TGCACCAGCAGCCAAAATAAGCAGGGGAATGAAAAACTGTTTTTT.

This clone was counted between two and nine times. The chain carries TRBV6-1 and TRBJ1-1, with D possibly TRBD1 on 6 matching bases. The germline V gene has CDR1 MNHNS and CDR2 SASEGT. This CDR3 is built from 13 residues. The V and J ends lost 7 bases and 7 bases respectively, with 16 bases between them. The CDR3 region has the DNA TGTGCCAGCACCGTAACCTTACAGGGTGAAGCTTTCTTT. Amino acids: CASTVTLQGEAFF.

This sequence joins TRBV27 and TRBJ2-3; TRBD2 matches at 8 bases. The J segment lost 7 bases and the V segment lost 0 bases, leaving 6 bases of the junction unmatched. The CDR3 spans 15 residues. Germline V lookup: CDR1 MNHEY, CDR2 SMNVEV (reference sequence). The CDR3 sequence is CASSLSASGQYTQYF. The DNA of the CDR3 is TGTGCCAGCAGTTTATCTGCTAGCGGGCAATATACGCAGTATTTT.

This rearrangement joins TRBV9 to TRBJ1-2; 8 nucleotides agree with TRBD1. This CDR3 contains 13 residues. Germline trimming cut 3 bases from V and 8 bases from J; bases unmatched to any gene: 6. CDR1 is SGDLS, CDR2 YYNGEE, per germline. CDR3 amino acids: CASSAQGAGGYTF. CDR3 bases: TGTGCCAGCAGCGCCCAGGGGGCGGGGGGCTACACCTTC.

The chain uses TRBV6-1 and TRBJ2-1; no clear D. The length of the CDR3 is 15 residues. Germline V gene sequence: CDR1 MNHNS, CDR2 SASEGT. The germline V and J ends were trimmed by 2 bases and 7 bases, with 15 bases remaining between them. The CDR3 sequence is CASSEHETLQNEQFF. CDR3 bases: TGTGCCAGCAGTGAACATGAGACTCTTCAGAATGAGCAGTTCTTC.

This clone was detected a few times. This chain uses TRBV18 with TRBJ2-5; D ambiguous. Trimming cost V 0 bases and J 4 bases, with 6 bases left between them. The CDR3 spans 13 residues. Germline V gene lookup returns CDR1 KGHSH and CDR2 LQKENI. CDR3 nucleotide sequence: TGTGCCAGCTCACCACCTCTAGTAGAGACCCAGTACTTC. The encoded protein is CASSPPLVETQYF.

This clone was counted only a few times. The CDR3 DNA reads as TGTGCCAGTAGTATTAACAACTTAGCGGCAACCTACGAGCAGTACTTC. It yields the protein CASSINNLAATYEQYF. This chain connects TRBV19 to TRBJ2-7; tentatively, D is TRBD2 (6 bases). CDR1 is LNHDA, CDR2 SQIVND, per germline (reference sequence). The V end was cut by 3 bases, the J end by 2 bases, with 17 bases between. This CDR3 is 16 amino acids long.

This clone occurred once. Germline is not matched at one junction end, which may reflect a read error. The chain joins TRBV18 to TRBJ2-5; TRBD2 matches 7 bases. There are 15 residues in the CDR3. Germline loops: CDR1 KGHSH, CDR2 LQKENI. The CDR3 is CASSPGGNVAENQYF. The CDR3 nucleotides read TGTGCCAGCTCACCCGGGGGGAATGTCGCCGAGAACCAGTACTTC.

The V gene is TRBV2, the J gene TRBJ1-4; D gene ambiguous. The V end lost 2 bases, the J end lost 3 bases, and 10 bases lay between the germline ends. This CDR3 comprises 15 residues. From germline, CDR1 is SNHLY and CDR2 FYNNEI. Here the CDR3 reads CASSEISFPNEKLFF. CDR3 nucleotides: TGTGCCAGCAGTGAAATTTCGTTCCCTAATGAAAAACTGTTTTTT.

The genes are TRBV28 and TRBJ2-3; D perhaps matches TRBD2 (6 bases). The V gene lost 7 bases and the J gene lost 1 base, with 12 bases spanning the gap. Germline-derived CDR1 and CDR2 are MDHEN and SYDVKM. This CDR3 is 14 amino acids long. This chain's CDR3 is CASTGGTRTDTQYF. CDR3 sequence (DNA): TGTGCCAGCACTGGCGGGACTCGCACAGATACGCAGTATTTT.

This clone was picked up a small number of times. Here the CDR3 reads CASSLLRVENTEAFF. CDR3 bases: TGTGCCAGCAGCCTCCTCAGGGTCGAGAACACTGAAGCTTTCTTT. This chain joins TRBV4-2 and TRBJ1-1, with D possibly being TRBD1 (5 bases). Germline V gene lookup returns CDR1 LGHNA and CDR2 YNFKEQ. This CDR3 region has 15 residues. Deletions cut 4 bases from V and 1 base from J, with 13 bases between.

This clone was seen a handful of times. V usage is TRBV6-5 and J usage is TRBJ2-3; TRBD1 matches 7 bases. CDR3 length equals 14 residues. Germline V gene sequence: CDR1 MNHEY, CDR2 SVGAGI. J gave up 3 bases and V 6 bases, and 6 bases lay outside the gene matches. CDR3 sequence reads: CASRRQGSTDTQYF. As DNA, the CDR3 is TGTGCCAGCAGGCGACAGGGATCGACAGATACGCAGTATTTT.

This clone was seen only a few times. This sequence joins TRBV7-8 and TRBJ2-7; weak D call: TRBD1 (6 bases). V lost 0 bases, J lost 0 bases, and 15 bases lay in between. Germline CDR1 SGHVS, CDR2 FQNEAQ. CDR3 length: 17 residues. The CDR3 reads CASSLALGAEYSYEQYF. CDR3 nucleotide sequence: TGTGCCAGCAGCTTAGCGCTGGGGGCGGAATACTCCTACGAGCAGTACTTC.

About this clone: Other nucleotide sequences in the sample specify the same CDR3. The CDR3 protein is CASSLTTGGNYEQYF. The CDR3 nucleotides are TGTGCCAGCAGCCTAACGACAGGGGGCAATTACGAGCAGTACTTC. V usage is TRBV7-2 and J usage is TRBJ2-7; 10 bases agree with TRBD1. The CDR3 spans 15 residues. Germline trimming cut 5 bases from V and 4 bases from J; bases unmatched to any gene: 8. Germline CDR1 and CDR2: SGHTA and FQGNSA.

This clone was counted between two and nine times. The chain uses TRBV7-3 and TRBJ1-6, with 8 bases that match TRBD1. CDR3 length: 15 residues. Germline V lookup: CDR1 SGHTA, CDR2 FQGTGA. V shed 1 base and J 6 bases; nucleotides not matched to a gene: 2. As DNA, the CDR3 is TGTGCCAGCAGCTTAAGCAGGGGGCCTAATTCACCCCTCCACTTT. Its translation: CASSLSRGPNSPLHF.

Only a few counts were recorded for this clone. The chain couples TRBV27 to TRBJ1-4, with TRBD1 matching over 8 bases. The CDR3 contains 15 residues. The ends lost 9 bases at V and 8 bases at J; junction bases unmatched: 14. The germline gives CDR1 MNHEY, CDR2 SMNVEV (reference sequence). CDR3: CASKLSGGAGEKLFF. The CDR3 nucleotides read TGTGCCAGTAAGTTGTCAGGGGGCGCAGGCGAAAAACTGTTTTTT.

Only a few counts were recorded for this clone. The same CDR3 is also encoded by other DNA sequences in this sample. The gene calls are TRBV5-6 and TRBJ2-5; 12 bases are shared with TRBD2. This CDR3 has 16 residues. The V and J ends lost 0 bases and 5 bases, in that order; junction bases with no gene match: 5. Germline CDR1 reads SGHDT; CDR2 reads YYEEEE. The CDR3 here is CASSLGLAGGGETQYF. CDR3 sequence (DNA): TGTGCCAGCAGCTTGGGTCTAGCGGGAGGGGGCGAGACCCAGTACTTC.

The chain uses TRBV23-1 and TRBJ2-1, with 8 nucleotides matching TRBD2. TRBV23-1 has ORF status, its function being uncertain. This CDR3 contains 15 residues. The trim removed 4 bases at V and 4 bases at J, leaving 6 bases unmatched. The CDR3 here is CASSPRSSGYNEQFF. The CDR3 bases are TGCGCCAGCAGTCCGAGGTCTAGCGGGTACAATGAGCAGTTCTTC.

V is TRBV7-2 and J is TRBJ2-5; TRBD2 matches 7 bases. Germline V gene sequence: CDR1 SGHTA, CDR2 FQGNSA. The J segment lost 4 bases and the V segment lost 2 bases, leaving 1 base of the junction unmatched. CDR3 length: 13 residues. CDR3 coding DNA: TGTGCCAGCAGCTTAACGGGGGGAGAGACCCAGTACTTC. It codes for CASSLTGGETQYF.

The genes are TRBV2 and TRBJ1-2, with D possibly being TRBD1 (6 bases). The V and J ends lost 5 bases and 5 bases respectively, with 18 bases between them. Germline V lookup: CDR1 SNHLY, CDR2 FYNNEI. The CDR3 is 15 amino acids. CDR3 DNA sequence: TGTGCCAGCAGTTCCGGGGGGGCGAACGTATATGGCTACACCTTC. Protein product: CASSSGGANVYGYTF.

The V and J genes are TRBV28 and TRBJ1-5, with 7 nucleotides matching TRBD1. Unmatched junction bases numbered 3, after V lost 6 bases and J lost 4 bases. CDR3 length equals 13 residues. Germline CDR1 reads MDHEN; CDR2 reads SYDVKM. CDR3 coding DNA: TGTGCCAGCAGAGCGACAGGGAATCAGCCCCAGCATTTT. Protein sequence: CASRATGNQPQHF.

This chain connects TRBV7-9 to TRBJ2-7; the match to TRBD1 covers 7 bases. The CDR3 consists of 15 residues. Germline-derived CDR1 and CDR2 are SEHNR and FQNEAQ (reference sequence). The ends lost 2 bases at V and 6 bases at J; junction bases unmatched: 10. In nucleotides, the CDR3 is TGTGCCAGCAGCTTAACAGGGGAAGGGGTGCGCGAGCAGTACTTC. It yields the protein CASSLTGEGVREQYF.